This is a list of T cell receptor beta chains from one sample in a study of cytomegalovirus exposure and HLA in healthy donors. The repertoire was sequenced with immunoSEQ multiplex PCR; TCRdb's copy has only in-frame clones and lacks some. Counted here are about 120,000 clones, 70% to 85% occurring once; the ten biggest clones make up around 9.9%. Sequencing used PBMCs. These receptors were obtained from a middle-aged man in good health and CMV-seropositive. The CDR3 runs from the conserved cysteine through the conserved F or W. The order of the fields is clone size, V gene, D gene, J gene, CDR3 protein, CDR3 DNA. The D gene is left open where the match is weak. A clone size is listed for some rows: how often the clone was seen (once, few, many), or a class if it is expanded.

clone_size: .; v_call: TRBV2; d_call: .; j_call: TRBJ1-1; cdr3_aa: CASSQGIHTEAFF; cdr3_nt: TGTGCCAGCAGTCAGGGTATCCACACTGAAGCTTTCTTT
clone_size: .; v_call: TRBV29-1; d_call: .; j_call: TRBJ2-1; cdr3_aa: CSDSAGTTYNEQFF; cdr3_nt: TGCAGCGATTCCGCCGGGACAACTTACAATGAGCAGTTCTTC
clone_size: .; v_call: TRBV7-6; d_call: .; j_call: TRBJ2-7; cdr3_aa: CASSLQGGASYEQYF; cdr3_nt: TGTGCCAGCAGCTTACAGGGGGGTGCCTCCTACGAGCAGTACTTC
clone_size: .; v_call: TRBV30; d_call: .; j_call: TRBJ2-2; cdr3_aa: CAWSVGGGANTGELFF; cdr3_nt: TGTGCCTGGAGTGTAGGCGGGGGCGCGAACACCGGGGAGCTGTTTTTT
clone_size: .; v_call: TRBV18; d_call: TRBD1; j_call: TRBJ1-1; cdr3_aa: CASSPRTGGEAEAFF; cdr3_nt: TGTGCCAGCTCACCAAGAACAGGGGGTGAGGCTGAAGCTTTCTTT
clone_size: .; v_call: TRBV11-1; d_call: .; j_call: TRBJ2-1; cdr3_aa: CASSFSGIVSEQFF; cdr3_nt: TGTGCCAGCAGCTTCTCCGGTATTGTTTCTGAGCAGTTCTTC
clone_size: .; v_call: TRBV28; d_call: .; j_call: TRBJ1-4; cdr3_aa: CASQQDEKLFF; cdr3_nt: TGTGCCAGCCAGCAGGATGAAAAACTGTTTTTT
clone_size: .; v_call: TRBV13; d_call: .; j_call: TRBJ2-7; cdr3_aa: CASSTGGPYEQYF; cdr3_nt: TGTGCCAGCAGCACCGGGGGGCCCTACGAGCAGTACTTC
clone_size: .; v_call: TRBV18; d_call: .; j_call: TRBJ1-1; cdr3_aa: CASSEGQQNTEAFF; cdr3_nt: TGTGCCAGCTCAGAAGGACAGCAGAACACTGAAGCTTTCTTT
clone_size: .; v_call: TRBV4-1; d_call: TRBD2; j_call: TRBJ2-3; cdr3_aa: CASSQDGGGRDTQYF; cdr3_nt: TGCGCCAGCAGCCAAGATGGGGGAGGGAGGGATACGCAGTATTTT
clone_size: .; v_call: TRBV27; d_call: TRBD1; j_call: TRBJ2-2; cdr3_aa: CASSSGTGLRGELFF; cdr3_nt: TGTGCCAGCAGTTCGGGGACAGGGCTGAGGGGGGAGCTGTTTTTT
clone_size: .; v_call: TRBV9; d_call: TRBD1; j_call: TRBJ2-1; cdr3_aa: CASSQMTGAYNEQFF; cdr3_nt: TGTGCCAGCAGCCAAATGACAGGGGCCTACAATGAGCAGTTCTTC
clone_size: few; v_call: TRBV27; d_call: .; j_call: TRBJ2-1; cdr3_aa: CASGGLRGRGHNEQFF; cdr3_nt: TGTGCCAGCGGGGGCCTTCGGGGACGGGGACACAATGAGCAGTTCTTC
clone_size: .; v_call: TRBV30; d_call: .; j_call: TRBJ2-7; cdr3_aa: CAWSRGTATYEQYF; cdr3_nt: TGTGCCTGGAGTAGGGGGACGGCCACCTACGAGCAGTACTTC
clone_size: .; v_call: TRBV7-2; d_call: TRBD2; j_call: TRBJ2-2; cdr3_aa: CASSPSSGGAGGELFF; cdr3_nt: TGTGCCAGCAGCCCCTCTAGCGGGGGGGCCGGCGGGGAGCTGTTTTTT
clone_size: .; v_call: TRBV7-2; d_call: TRBD2; j_call: TRBJ2-5; cdr3_aa: CASSLRLAGHQETQYF; cdr3_nt: TGTGCCAGCAGCCTCCGACTAGCGGGTCACCAAGAGACCCAGTACTTC
clone_size: once; v_call: TRBV28; d_call: .; j_call: TRBJ1-2; cdr3_aa: CASSSTSPGLRYGYTF; cdr3_nt: TGTGCCAGCAGTTCTACATCGCCGGGACTGCGCTATGGCTACACCTTC
clone_size: .; v_call: TRBV6-5; d_call: .; j_call: TRBJ1-2; cdr3_aa: CASSSRVGGGQPGYTF; cdr3_nt: TGTGCCAGCAGTTCCCGCGTCGGGGGGGGGCAGCCCGGCTACACCTTC
clone_size: .; v_call: TRBV7-2; d_call: .; j_call: TRBJ1-1; cdr3_aa: CASSLGGESRKAFF; cdr3_nt: TGTGCCAGCAGCTTAGGGGGAGAGTCCCGAAAAGCTTTCTTT
clone_size: few; v_call: TRBV7-2; d_call: .; j_call: TRBJ1-2; cdr3_aa: CASSLGSYGYTF; cdr3_nt: TGTGCCAGCAGCTTAGGTAGCTATGGCTACACCTTC
clone_size: once; v_call: TRBV11-2; d_call: TRBD1; j_call: TRBJ2-7; cdr3_aa: CASSLMTGSSSYEQYF; cdr3_nt: TGTGCCAGCAGCTTAATGACAGGGTCCTCCTCCTACGAGCAGTACTTC
clone_size: .; v_call: TRBV6-1; d_call: TRBD1; j_call: TRBJ1-5; cdr3_aa: CASAGTGGYQPQHF; cdr3_nt: TGTGCCAGCGCCGGGACAGGGGGTTATCAGCCCCAGCATTTT
clone_size: .; v_call: TRBV4-3; d_call: .; j_call: TRBJ1-2; cdr3_aa: CASNNAGGGYYGYTF; cdr3_nt: TGCGCCAGCAACAATGCGGGGGGCGGATACTATGGCTACACCTTC
clone_size: once; v_call: TRBV5-1; d_call: .; j_call: TRBJ2-2; cdr3_aa: CASSLGGNTGELFF; cdr3_nt: TGCGCCAGCAGCTTGGGCGGTAACACCGGGGAGCTGTTTTTT
clone_size: .; v_call: TRBV7-2; d_call: .; j_call: TRBJ2-7; cdr3_aa: CASSLSILGDEQYF; cdr3_nt: TGTGCCAGCAGCTTATCTATACTAGGAGACGAGCAGTACTTC
clone_size: once; v_call: TRBV5-4; d_call: TRBD2; j_call: TRBJ2-5; cdr3_aa: CASSLAGGGLQETQYF; cdr3_nt: TGTGCCAGCAGCTTGGCAGGCGGGGGGCTCCAAGAGACCCAGTACTTC
clone_size: .; v_call: TRBV5-4; d_call: TRBD1; j_call: TRBJ1-2; cdr3_aa: CASSRDRGVDGYTF; cdr3_nt: TGTGCCAGCAGCAGAGACAGGGGAGTTGATGGCTACACCTTC
clone_size: .; v_call: TRBV7-9; d_call: .; j_call: TRBJ1-6; cdr3_aa: CASSLGTAGHNSPLHF; cdr3_nt: TGTGCCAGCAGCTTAGGGACCGCGGGACATAATTCACCCCTCCACTTT
clone_size: once; v_call: TRBV6-1; d_call: TRBD1; j_call: TRBJ2-7; cdr3_aa: CASSELGTGTYEQYF; cdr3_nt: TGTGCCAGCAGTGAACTAGGGACAGGGACCTACGAGCAGTACTTC
clone_size: .; v_call: TRBV6-6; d_call: TRBD2; j_call: TRBJ2-7; cdr3_aa: CASSDGLADPYEQYF; cdr3_nt: TGTGCCAGCAGTGACGGACTAGCGGATCCCTACGAGCAGTACTTC
clone_size: few; v_call: TRBV19; d_call: TRBD1; j_call: TRBJ2-3; cdr3_aa: CASSPPGGTGGAGTDTQYF; cdr3_nt: TGTGCCAGTAGTCCTCCAGGGGGGACAGGGGGCGCCGGGACAGATACGCAGTATTTT
clone_size: once; v_call: TRBV7-3; d_call: TRBD2; j_call: TRBJ2-3; cdr3_aa: CASSWSGVSTDTQYF; cdr3_nt: TGTGCCAGCAGCTGGAGCGGGGTGAGCACAGATACGCAGTATTTT
clone_size: .; v_call: TRBV28; d_call: TRBD1; j_call: TRBJ2-7; cdr3_aa: CASCDQGAYEQYF; cdr3_nt: TGTGCCAGCTGCGACCAGGGGGCCTACGAGCAGTACTTC
clone_size: once; v_call: TRBV5-4; d_call: TRBD2; j_call: TRBJ2-3; cdr3_aa: CASSPYSGGAIDTQYF; cdr3_nt: TGTGCCAGCAGCCCCTATAGCGGGGGGGCAATAGATACGCAGTATTTT
clone_size: few; v_call: TRBV13; d_call: TRBD1; j_call: TRBJ2-7; cdr3_aa: CASSSGGTGGYEQYF; cdr3_nt: TGTGCCAGCAGCTCAGGGGGGACAGGGGGCTACGAGCAGTACTTC
clone_size: .; v_call: TRBV7-8; d_call: TRBD1; j_call: TRBJ1-1; cdr3_aa: CASTISRGSTEAFF; cdr3_nt: TGTGCCAGCACTATTTCCAGGGGGAGTACTGAAGCTTTCTTT
clone_size: many; v_call: TRBV7-2; d_call: .; j_call: TRBJ1-6; cdr3_aa: CASSFSPGGATPLHF; cdr3_nt: TGTGCCAGCAGCTTCTCCCCGGGGGGGGCTACACCCCTCCACTTT
clone_size: once; v_call: TRBV5-8; d_call: .; j_call: TRBJ1-2; cdr3_aa: CASSLSSGGIGYGYTF; cdr3_nt: TGTGCCAGCAGCTTGTCCTCTGGGGGGATCGGCTATGGCTACACCTTC
clone_size: .; v_call: TRBV7-2; d_call: .; j_call: TRBJ1-3; cdr3_aa: CASSLWEAGNTIYF; cdr3_nt: TGTGCCAGCAGCTTATGGGAGGCGGGAAACACCATATATTTT
clone_size: .; v_call: TRBV4-3; d_call: .; j_call: TRBJ2-1; cdr3_aa: CASSRQAQSSYNEQFF; cdr3_nt: TGCGCCAGCAGTCGACAGGCACAAAGCTCCTACAATGAGCAGTTCTTC
clone_size: .; v_call: TRBV6-6; d_call: .; j_call: TRBJ2-3; cdr3_aa: CASSSSGGTDTQYF; cdr3_nt: TGTGCCAGCAGTTCGTCCGGGGGAACAGATACGCAGTATTTT
clone_size: .; v_call: TRBV6-1; d_call: .; j_call: TRBJ2-7; cdr3_aa: CASITGTHAYEQYF; cdr3_nt: TGTGCCAGCATTACCGGGACTCATGCCTACGAGCAGTACTTC
clone_size: .; v_call: TRBV28; d_call: .; j_call: TRBJ1-6; cdr3_aa: CASSLRSGSSYNSPLHF; cdr3_nt: TGTGCCAGCAGTTTAAGGTCCGGGAGCTCCTATAATTCACCCCTCCACTTT
clone_size: .; v_call: TRBV5-4; d_call: .; j_call: TRBJ2-4; cdr3_aa: CASSFAGASKNSQYF; cdr3_nt: TGTGCCAGCAGCTTCGCGGGGGCTTCCAAAAACAGTCAGTACTTC
clone_size: .; v_call: TRBV27; d_call: .; j_call: TRBJ1-2; cdr3_aa: CASSSTGGAGQGYTF; cdr3_nt: TGTGCCAGCAGTTCGACTGGGGGGGCAGGGCAGGGCTACACCTTC
clone_size: .; v_call: TRBV9; d_call: TRBD2; j_call: TRBJ2-3; cdr3_aa: CASSVGAGAGGSTDTQYF; cdr3_nt: TGTGCCAGCAGCGTAGGGGCCGGGGCGGGGGGGAGCACAGATACGCAGTATTTT
clone_size: .; v_call: TRBV5-1; d_call: .; j_call: TRBJ2-3; cdr3_aa: CASSPYANKDTQYF; cdr3_nt: TGCGCCAGCAGCCCGTACGCCAACAAAGATACGCAGTATTTT
clone_size: .; v_call: TRBV5-1; d_call: .; j_call: TRBJ1-1; cdr3_aa: CASSLAAVNTEAFF; cdr3_nt: TGCGCCAGCAGCTTGGCCGCGGTGAACACTGAAGCTTTCTTT
clone_size: few; v_call: TRBV11-2; d_call: TRBD2; j_call: TRBJ2-5; cdr3_aa: CASSPLGGAQETQYF; cdr3_nt: TGTGCCAGCAGCCCCCTCGGGGGGGCACAAGAGACCCAGTACTTC
clone_size: .; v_call: TRBV5-1; d_call: TRBD1; j_call: TRBJ2-5; cdr3_aa: CASSQGTGGGQETQYF; cdr3_nt: TGCGCCAGCAGCCAAGGGACAGGGGGTGGGCAAGAGACCCAGTACTTC
clone_size: .; v_call: TRBV7-2; d_call: TRBD1; j_call: TRBJ1-2; cdr3_aa: CASSSRRAGGAGGYTF; cdr3_nt: TGTGCCAGCAGCTCGCGACGCGCAGGGGGCGCCGGTGGCTACACCTTC
clone_size: .; v_call: TRBV9; d_call: TRBD1; j_call: TRBJ2-2; cdr3_aa: CASSVEQGVTGELFF; cdr3_nt: TGTGCCAGCAGCGTAGAACAGGGGGTCACCGGGGAGCTGTTTTTT
clone_size: .; v_call: TRBV5-4; d_call: TRBD1; j_call: TRBJ2-5; cdr3_aa: CASSTRTGQETQYF; cdr3_nt: TGTGCCAGCAGCACTCGGACAGGGCAAGAGACCCAGTACTTC
clone_size: few; v_call: TRBV9; d_call: .; j_call: TRBJ1-2; cdr3_aa: CASSETDKGQPGGYTF; cdr3_nt: TGTGCCAGCAGCGAAACCGATAAAGGACAGCCTGGGGGCTACACCTTC
clone_size: few; v_call: TRBV7-2; d_call: TRBD2; j_call: TRBJ2-7; cdr3_aa: CASSPRGEGYEQYF; cdr3_nt: TGTGCCAGCAGCCCTCGGGGGGAAGGGTACGAGCAGTACTTC
clone_size: few; v_call: TRBV4-3; d_call: .; j_call: TRBJ1-6; cdr3_aa: CASSQSEQGLPLHF; cdr3_nt: TGCGCCAGCAGCCAATCCGAACAGGGATTACCCCTCCACTTT
clone_size: .; v_call: TRBV4-1; d_call: .; j_call: TRBJ2-7; cdr3_aa: CASSQEPQGYEQYF; cdr3_nt: TGCGCCAGCAGCCAAGAGCCCCAGGGCTACGAGCAGTACTTC
clone_size: .; v_call: TRBV19; d_call: TRBD1; j_call: TRBJ1-2; cdr3_aa: CASSIVGGGPYGYTF; cdr3_nt: TGTGCCAGTAGTATAGTTGGAGGGGGCCCATATGGCTACACCTTC
clone_size: .; v_call: TRBV4-3; d_call: TRBD2; j_call: TRBJ2-7; cdr3_aa: CASSQASGGLYEQYF; cdr3_nt: TGCGCCAGCAGCCAGGCTAGCGGGGGTCTTTACGAGCAGTACTTC